A selection of T cell receptor beta chains follows, all from one sample in a study of technical replicates of blood from several donors. Using immunoSEQ multiplex PCR, the repertoire was profiled, and TCRdb retains in-frame clones only, with some absent. The sample lists 70,000 to 95,000 clones, approximately 91% occurring once. Material for sequencing was T cells isolated from PBMCs. The receptor source for this set is a human donor in good health. Some clones in this sample may be carry-over from other donors' samples. Both conserved end residues are part of each CDR3. D genes are given only for firm matches. Size is omitted from some rows. Given values are once, few, many or a class for expanded clones.

V gene	J gene	D gene	clone size	CDR3 protein	CDR3 DNA
TRBV30	TRBJ2-7	TRBD1	.	CAWSEWTGNYEQYF	TGTGCCTGGAGTGAATGGACAGGGAACTACGAGCAGTACTTC
TRBV27	TRBJ1-4	TRBD1	.	CASRTGQGMGEKLFF	TGTGCCAGCCGAACGGGACAGGGTATGGGTGAAAAACTGTTTTTT
TRBV5-1	TRBJ2-1	.	.	CASSWGVYSSYNEQFF	TGCGCCAGCAGCTGGGGGGTATATAGCTCCTACAATGAGCAGTTCTTC
TRBV4-1	TRBJ1-1	.	.	CASSQVIVYKNTEAFF	TGCGCCAGCAGCCAAGTAATTGTATACAAGAACACTGAAGCTTTCTTT
TRBV7-2	TRBJ2-1	.	.	CASSLQGGDEQFF	TGTGCCAGCAGCCTCCAAGGGGGAGATGAGCAGTTCTTC
TRBV7-9	TRBJ2-7	.	.	CASSNLGESYEQYF	TGTGCCAGCAGTAATCTAGGCGAGAGCTACGAGCAGTACTTC
TRBV10-3	TRBJ2-3	TRBD1	.	CAGRDRDTDTQYF	TGTGCCGGCCGGGACAGGGACACAGATACGCAGTATTTT
TRBV19	TRBJ2-2	.	.	CASMNRQNTGELFF	TGTGCCAGTATGAACAGGCAGAACACCGGGGAGCTGTTTTTT
TRBV10-2	TRBJ1-6	TRBD1	.	CASSGTGGVSPLHF	TGCGCCAGCAGTGGGACAGGGGGCGTCTCACCCCTCCACTTT
TRBV25-1	TRBJ1-1	.	.	CASSLRENTEAFF	TGTGCCAGCAGCCTCAGGGAGAACACTGAAGCTTTCTTT
TRBV7-8	TRBJ2-5	.	.	CASSLEGSGGETQYF	TGTGCCAGCAGCTTAGAAGGGAGCGGTGGAGAGACCCAGTACTTC
TRBV19	TRBJ2-5	.	.	CASSGLALRETQYF	TGTGCCAGTAGCGGGCTAGCTCTCCGGGAGACCCAGTACTTC
TRBV2	TRBJ2-5	.	once	CASSEEGSWETQYF	TGTGCCAGCAGTGAGGAGGGAAGCTGGGAGACCCAGTACTTC
TRBV5-1	TRBJ2-5	TRBD2	.	CASSLLAGGNQETQYF	TGCGCCAGCAGCCTACTAGCGGGAGGTAACCAAGAGACCCAGTACTTC
TRBV7-6	TRBJ1-3	TRBD1	.	CASSLSPGQGGGNTIYF	TGTGCCAGCAGCTTATCTCCTGGACAGGGTGGTGGAAACACCATATATTTT
TRBV27	TRBJ2-6	.	.	CASSLYSGANVLTF	TGTGCTAGCAGCCTGTACTCTGGGGCCAACGTCCTGACTTTC
TRBV7-9	TRBJ2-7	.	.	CASSGYGTSEQYF	TGTGCCAGCAGCGGCTACGGGACTTCCGAGCAGTACTTC
TRBV28	TRBJ1-1	.	.	CASITAGLFAEAFF	TGTGCCAGCATCACCGCCGGACTGTTTGCTGAAGCTTTCTTT
TRBV13	TRBJ1-2	TRBD1	.	CASSPNRGRAGYTF	TGTGCCAGCAGCCCCAACAGGGGGCGTGCTGGCTACACCTTC
TRBV5-1	TRBJ2-7	.	.	CASSSLVGSSYEQYF	TGCGCCAGCAGCTCCTTGGTCGGGAGCTCCTACGAGCAGTACTTC
TRBV29-1	TRBJ2-2	TRBD2	.	CSVLGLAGGPNTGELFF	TGCAGCGTTCTGGGACTAGCGGGAGGGCCGAACACCGGGGAGCTGTTTTTT
TRBV11-2	TRBJ2-7	.	.	CASSLAYSRSYEQYF	TGTGCCAGCAGCCTTGCTTATAGTCGTTCCTACGAGCAGTACTTC
TRBV21-1	TRBJ2-2	.	.	CASSKVGGRIHTGELFF	TGTGCCAGCAGCAAAGTGGGGGGACGCATCCACACCGGGGAGCTGTTTTTT
TRBV19	TRBJ1-5	.	.	CASSILHRESNQPQHF	TGTGCCAGTAGTATCCTTCACAGGGAAAGCAATCAGCCCCAGCATTTT
TRBV7-9	TRBJ2-7	TRBD2	.	CASSLLAGAWYEQYF	TGTGCCAGCAGCTTACTAGCGGGAGCCTGGTACGAGCAGTACTTC
TRBV5-1	TRBJ1-2	.	.	CASSLNFLYGYTF	TGCGCCAGCAGCTTAAACTTTCTTTATGGCTACACCTTC
TRBV27	TRBJ2-7	.	.	CASSLRTENYEQYF	TGTGCCAGCAGTTTACGGACAGAAAACTACGAGCAGTACTTC
TRBV14	TRBJ2-3	TRBD2	.	CASSQEDTSGRVNTQYF	TGTGCCAGCAGCCAAGAGGATACTAGCGGGAGAGTCAATACGCAGTATTTT
TRBV7-9	TRBJ2-2	TRBD2	.	CASSFPDSGIPNTGELFF	TGTGCCAGCAGCTTTCCGGATAGCGGGATCCCGAACACCGGGGAGCTGTTTTTT
TRBV7-9	TRBJ2-7	.	.	CASSLGGDRRTYEQYF	TGTGCCAGCAGCTTAGGGGGGGACCGACGAACCTACGAGCAGTACTTC
TRBV28	TRBJ2-5	.	.	CASSLLVGVGQETQYF	TGTGCCAGCAGTTTATTGGTGGGAGTGGGCCAAGAGACCCAGTACTTC
TRBV5-1	TRBJ2-3	TRBD2	.	CASSLAVAGGADTQYF	TGCGCCAGCAGCTTGGCGGTAGCGGGGGGAGCAGATACGCAGTATTTT
TRBV7-2	TRBJ2-2	TRBD2	.	CASRHSGRGTGELFF	TGTGCCAGCAGACATAGCGGGAGGGGCACCGGGGAGCTGTTTTTT
TRBV18	TRBJ1-2	TRBD1	.	CASSPGQGYTF	TGCGCCAGCTCACCGGGACAGGGCTACACCTTC
TRBV11-2	TRBJ2-7	TRBD2	.	CASSSGTSGRGYEQYF	TGTGCCAGCAGCTCCGGGACTAGCGGGAGAGGCTACGAGCAGTACTTC
TRBV9	TRBJ1-3	.	.	CASSVGDGNTIYF	TGTGCCAGCAGCGTAGGCGATGGAAACACCATATATTTT
TRBV4-2	TRBJ2-7	TRBD1	.	CASSQGTGDTTYEQYF	TGTGCCAGCAGCCAAGGTACAGGGGACACCACCTACGAGCAGTACTTC
TRBV7-9	TRBJ2-7	.	.	CASSNDRSYEQYF	TGTGCCAGCAGCAATGACAGATCCTACGAGCAGTACTTC
TRBV30	TRBJ1-1	.	few	CAWTYRENTEAFF	TGTGCCTGGACATACAGGGAGAACACTGAAGCTTTCTTT
TRBV6-1	TRBJ2-7	.	.	CASSEVDSEQYF	TGTGCCAGCAGTGAAGTGGACTCCGAGCAGTACTTC
TRBV5-1	TRBJ2-7	TRBD1	.	CASSLQPSGTGLSYEQYF	TGCGCCAGCAGCTTACAACCTTCAGGGACAGGGTTAAGCTACGAGCAGTACTTC
TRBV7-3	TRBJ2-1	TRBD2	.	CASSSGGGLASYNEQFF	TGTGCCAGCAGCTCCGGGGGGGGACTAGCGTCCTACAATGAGCAGTTCTTC
TRBV11-3	TRBJ1-1	TRBD1	.	CASSLGWTRQGPEAFF	TGTGCCAGCAGCTTAGGCTGGACAAGACAGGGCCCTGAAGCTTTCTTT
TRBV11-2	TRBJ2-3	TRBD1	.	CASSTTGGLVVTDTQYF	TGTGCCAGCAGCACGACAGGGGGCTTGGTAGTGACAGATACGCAGTATTTT
TRBV7-7	TRBJ2-7	TRBD2	.	CASSPGTSGSHEQYF	TGTGCTAGCAGCCCAGGGACTAGCGGGAGCCACGAGCAGTACTTC
TRBV4-1	TRBJ1-2	.	.	CASSQAFETASYGYTF	TGCGCCAGCAGCCAGGCTTTTGAGACGGCTAGCTATGGCTACACCTTC
TRBV29-1	TRBJ2-7	TRBD2	.	CSVRTSGTYEQYF	TGCAGCGTTAGGACTAGCGGAACCTACGAGCAGTACTTC
TRBV7-9	TRBJ1-1	.	.	CASSFPRGLNTEAFF	TGTGCCAGCAGCTTCCCTCGCGGTCTGAACACTGAAGCTTTCTTT
TRBV19	TRBJ2-1	TRBD2	.	CASSIWREVGNEQFF	TGTGCCAGTAGTATCTGGCGGGAGGTAGGCAATGAGCAGTTCTTC
TRBV18	TRBJ1-3	.	.	CASSLGHNSGNTIYF	TGTGCCAGCTCACTTGGACACAACTCTGGAAACACCATATATTTT
TRBV7-9	TRBJ2-1	.	.	CASSTSTSGTSEQFF	TGTGCCAGCAGCACCTCAACCTCGGGGACATCGGAGCAGTTCTTC
TRBV28	TRBJ2-7	.	.	CASIPQIDSFSYEQYF	TGTGCCAGCATCCCCCAGATTGACAGTTTCTCCTACGAGCAGTACTTC
TRBV5-1	TRBJ1-2	.	.	CASSLDSYGYTF	TGCGCCAGCAGCCTGGACAGCTATGGCTACACCTTC
TRBV18	TRBJ1-2	.	.	CASSPRAAGVGYTF	TGTGCCAGCTCACCACGAGCGGCGGGGGTTGGCTACACCTTC
TRBV7-8	TRBJ2-7	TRBD1	.	CASSLVAGGSTKYEQYF	TGTGCCAGCAGCTTAGTGGCAGGGGGAAGTACGAAGTACGAGCAGTACTTC
TRBV4-1	TRBJ2-7	.	.	CASSLGSRLEQYF	TGCGCCAGCAGCCTGGGTTCTAGATTAGAGCAGTACTTC
TRBV4-3	TRBJ1-4	.	.	CASSQGGAFNEKLFF	TGCGCCAGCAGCCAAGGTGGGGCTTTTAATGAAAAACTGTTTTTT
TRBV29-1	TRBJ2-1	TRBD1	.	CSVEETGGIEQFF	TGCAGCGTTGAAGAGACAGGGGGTATTGAGCAGTTCTTC
TRBV13	TRBJ1-1	.	.	CASSSLTTDHTEAFF	TGTGCCAGCAGCTCCCTAACGACAGATCACACTGAAGCTTTCTTT
TRBV11-3	TRBJ2-3	TRBD1	.	CASSSSVGGTGDTQYF	TGTGCCAGCAGCTCCTCTGTCGGCGGGACAGGAGATACGCAGTATTTT